The clone carrying this TCR beta chain came up a few times. The CDR3 length is 17 residues. J lost 4 bases, V lost 0 bases, and 8 bases had no gene match. Germline CDR1 DFQATT, CDR2 SNEGSKA (reference sequence). This record belongs to a study of T-cell reconstitution after alpha-beta-depleted transplantation in children. As it was prepared, the TCRbeta library received unique molecular identifiers. TCRdb recomputed calls from the PCR reads with MiXCR, one row per CDR3 protein. The sample includes over 400,000 distinct CDR3 sequences, about 40% of them seen just once. Sample: PBMCs, taken before TCRalphabeta/CD19-depleted stem cell transplant. The chain is built from TRBV20-1 and TRBJ2-1, with 11 positions matching TRBD2. The source is a girl aged 2-9 years with aplastic anemia, due to receive a stem cell transplant. CDR3 sequence reads: CSARDLEASGGYNEQFF. The CDR3 nucleotides read TGCAGTGCTAGAGATCTGGAGGCTAGCGGGGGGTACAATGAGCAGTTCTTC.